This TCR beta chain stems from a study of tumor T cells in aggressive B-cell lymphoma. Germline assignment: CDR1 SGDLS and CDR2 YYNGEE. This CDR3 is built from 16 residues. V shed 5 bases, J shed 4 bases, and the junction held 10 bases outside the gene matches. Sequenced by immunoSEQ multiplex PCR; TCRdb stores in-frame clones only, minus some. The data hold 1,500 to 2,000 clones, with about 90% observed a single time. The sequence was collected from an adult with diffuse large B cell lymphoma. The gene calls are TRBV9 and TRBJ2-7; 12 bases map to TRBD2. The sequenced sample consisted of tumor tissue. The CDR3 DNA reads TGTGCCAGCAGTCCCGAATCGACTAGCGGGAGTTACGAGCAGTACTTC. This encodes CASSPESTSGSYEQYF.